This T cell receptor (beta chain) was obtained from a study of blood T cells in healthy people across ages. Findings and limits, study-wide: Possibly confounding the expanded clonotype changes was the fact that donor CMV status was unknown. Long-lived donors carried more naive CD4+ cells and greater diversity than aged donors.

Every donor gave approximately 10 milliliters of peripheral blood. The use of a sample-barcoded 5' primer and a J-beta primer mix characterized a second PCR of roughly 7 to 11 cycles. A template-switch adaptor with 12 random nucleotides tagged each cDNA molecule. MiXCR, applied by TCRdb to the 5' RACE reads, yields one record per CDR3 protein. Of hundreds of thousands of distinct CDR3 sequences listed, around 54% were seen once; the top ten hold around 37%. The CDR3 is made up of 16 amino acids. V was pared by 0 bases and J by 6 bases, with 8 bases of the junction left unmatched. CDR1 and CDR2 from the germline V gene are LGHNA and YNFKEQ. This clonotype has at least ten counts. Its antigen is still unknown.

The receptor comes from a man between 60 and 75 years old in good health. The V call is TRBV4-2, the J call TRBJ2-5; TRBD2 aligns across 9 bases. The sequencing sample was made of blood. The CDR3 region has the DNA TGTGCCAGCAGCCAAGAGCCAGGCGGGGGGGCGAAGACCCAGTACTTC. As protein: CASSQEPGGGAKTQYF.